This T cell receptor beta chain was found in a study of T and B cells in COVID-19 patients (dated by TCRdb to the early 2020s). Background for the entire study: Using TRB and IGH repertoire sequencing of peripheral blood, the study characterized adaptive immunity in COVID-19 patients who had active infection or had recovered. The recovered cohort had a median age of 34 years, compared with 55 to 75 years in the active-infection cohort. In the active-infection cohort, about 90% of the 20 patients had comorbidities linked to unfavorable COVID-19 outcome. An age-matched reference group of over 35 healthy donors negative for COVID-19 antibodies served as the comparison for repertoire analyses. Because samples were available both during active disease and after recovery, two patients were counted in both the recovered and the active cohorts. The repository of TCR and BCR sequences included just under 70 time points from over 35 patients, and more than 8.3 million TCR sequences were analysed. Up to roughly 10 follow-up blood samples were collected per patient, with some samples spanning different disease stages in the same individual. A recovered cohort included around 19 patients who provided some 20 samples, and most of these patients had mild to moderate COVID-19 treated on an outpatient basis. In the active-infection cohort, about 60% of the roughly 20 patients were critically ill and required mechanical ventilation or ECMO. What the research found in general, with its limitations: The size of the cohort was considered insufficient for assessing HLA contributions to COVID-19 susceptibility or severity. TRBV/TRBJ gene usage was reported as strongly skewed in patients with COVID-19. A total of 2,000 to 2,500 TCR clusters were exclusive to the recovered cohort, and about 31 of those clusters were low-pGen clusters. The reported TCR clusters were said to need prospective validation before any clinical use. TRB repertoires were found to be highly clonal in active COVID-19, whereas diversity and richness at recovery were found to rise above healthy donor levels. Blood samples from mildly ill patients during symptoms and early samples from severe cases were scarce. Specific T cell subsets (CD4+/Treg/CD8+) and sorted SARS-CoV-2-responsive or tetramer+ T cells had not yet been sequenced, and these experiments were ongoing.

This clonotype came up a few times. The clone's antigen remains unknown. Qualities for individual bases were not recorded, and no much larger clone is one base off. TRB repertoires were amplified using roughly 220-550 ng of genomic DNA isolated from blood. The run used an Illumina MiSeq. TRB rearrangements were amplified by multiplex PCR with BIOMED2 TRB-A/B primer pools. Illumina-compatible adapters and 7-nucleotide sample barcodes were added to the amplicons in two consecutive PCRs. Phusion HS II polymerase was used for all library PCRs. Amplicons were gel-purified with the NucleoSpin Gel and PCR Clean-up kit, quantified on Qubit, and pooled at around 3.7 nM. Amplicon pool quality was checked on an Agilent 2100 Bioanalyzer before Illumina next-generation sequencing. The authors' analysis ran thus. Annotation of TRB rearrangements was done in MiXCR 3.0.8 with the default MiXCR reference library. Sequences with fewer than 2 reads and non-productive reads were filtered out, and every unique CDR3 nucleotide sequence was treated as a single clone. R 3.5.1 was used to calculate clonality, diversity, richness and V-J gene usage. TCR clustering by CDR3 similarity used GLIPH2, with generation probabilities calculated by OLGA. Only GLIPH2 clusters containing at least four unique TCR clonotypes present in at least three individuals were kept. TCRdb passed the public sequencing reads through fastp at Q25 and MiXCR, retaining productive beta sequences. Here each entry gathers all rows of one CDR3 protein and keeps the most common genes and DNA. The V and J calls were determined by TCRdb, not by the authors. The table for this sample lists thousands of distinct CDR3 sequences; about 24% of them were counted only once. The ten most abundant clones make up 15% to 20% of the sample.

The sequencing sample was made of blood. The receptor comes from a human donor with active COVID-19.

CDR3 region: CASGLGTTWELFF. The DNA is as follows: TGTGCTAGTGGTTTGGGGACTACCTGGGAGCTGTTTTTT. This chain joins TRBV12-5 to TRBJ2-2, and possibly TRBD2, on 6 matching bases. The germline V gene supplies CDR1 LGHNT and CDR2 FRNRAP. Spanning cysteine to phenylalanine, the CDR3 consists of 13 amino acids. Only CDR3 DNA remains: 39 bases, in frame from the first base. The junction carries 9 bases between V and J, which are trimmed by 1 base and 9 bases respectively.